This T cell receptor (beta chain) appears in the sequencing data of a study of T cells in women clearing cervical HPV infection. Turning to the study itself: Case blood was drawn a median approximately 150 days after lesion detection. HLA type stays a possible confounder, typing being limited.

Germline CDR1 is DFQATT and CDR2 is SNEGSKA (reference sequence). V was trimmed by 0 bases and J by 4 bases, leaving 13 bases between them. This CDR3 has 16 amino acids. Details on this clone: Read data end 3 residues before the CDR3 end; the end is taken from the germline J gene.

TCRdb's copy holds only in-frame clones and misses some; the assay was immunoSEQ multiplex PCR. The sample table includes around 39,000 clones. The sequenced sample was blood buffy coat. The origin of this receptor is a woman aged 18 to 75 with a cervical HPV16 infection that either progressed to CIN3+ or cleared (not recorded which). The V gene is TRBV20-1, the J gene TRBJ1-6; perhaps TRBD1 as D (6 bases). The CDR3 loop reads CSARDQGQYYNSPLHF. Partial CDR3 DNA: TGCAGTGCTAGAGATCAAGGACAGTATTATAATTCACCC.